These T cell receptor beta chains were read from a single sample in a study of blood T cell repertoires in COVID-19. The repertoire was sequenced with immunoSEQ multiplex PCR; TCRdb's copy has only in-frame clones and lacks some. The sample records fewer than 200,000 clones, 80% to 90% being singletons. The specimen sequenced was peripheral blood. The receptors come from a man younger than 30 who had recovered from COVID-19. Each CDR3 is given with its conserved first and last residue. The order of the fields is CDR3 DNA, CDR3 protein, J gene, V gene, clone size, D gene. D genes are given only for firm matches. Size is omitted from some rows. Given values are once, few, many or a class for expanded clones.

CDR3nt: TGTGCCATCAGGGGTGTCTCAAGAACTCAGGCTAACTATGGCTACACCTTC
CDR3aa: CAIRGVSRTQANYGYTF
j_gene: TRBJ1-2
v_gene: TRBV10-3
abundance: -
d_gene: -

CDR3nt: TGTGCCAGCAGCTTAGCGACCGGGACTAGCGGTTCCTACGAGCAGTACTTC
CDR3aa: CASSLATGTSGSYEQYF
j_gene: TRBJ2-7
v_gene: TRBV7-2
abundance: -
d_gene: TRBD2

CDR3nt: TGTGCCAGCAGTTTACGAGGGAGAGGAGAGACCCAGTACTTC
CDR3aa: CASSLRGRGETQYF
j_gene: TRBJ2-5
v_gene: TRBV27
abundance: -
d_gene: -

CDR3nt: TGTGCCAGCAGCGCCTATAGCGGGAAAGAGACCCAGTACTTC
CDR3aa: CASSAYSGKETQYF
j_gene: TRBJ2-5
v_gene: TRBV9
abundance: -
d_gene: TRBD2

CDR3nt: TGTGCCAGTAGACAGAGCACAGATACGCAGTATTTT
CDR3aa: CASRQSTDTQYF
j_gene: TRBJ2-3
v_gene: TRBV25-1
abundance: -
d_gene: -

CDR3nt: TGTGCCAGCAGTTTATACAGGGGGCTCGCAGATACGCAGTATTTT
CDR3aa: CASSLYRGLADTQYF
j_gene: TRBJ2-3
v_gene: TRBV27
abundance: -
d_gene: TRBD1

CDR3nt: TGTGCCAGCAGTTACGCCCGGACTAGCGCTTCCTACGAGCAGTACTTC
CDR3aa: CASSYARTSASYEQYF
j_gene: TRBJ2-7
v_gene: TRBV6-5
abundance: once
d_gene: TRBD2

CDR3nt: TGTGCCAGCAGTTTACAGGGGACGAGCTCCTACAATGAGCAGTTCTTC
CDR3aa: CASSLQGTSSYNEQFF
j_gene: TRBJ2-1
v_gene: TRBV27
abundance: -
d_gene: -

CDR3nt: TGTGCCAGCACTCGGGTATTGAGCCTGAACACTGAAGCTTTCTTT
CDR3aa: CASTRVLSLNTEAFF
j_gene: TRBJ1-1
v_gene: TRBV11-2
abundance: -
d_gene: -

CDR3nt: TGTGCCAGCCACGGAAGCGGGAGGAATGAGCAGTTCTTC
CDR3aa: CASHGSGRNEQFF
j_gene: TRBJ2-1
v_gene: TRBV28
abundance: -
d_gene: TRBD2

CDR3nt: TGCGCCAGCAGCCAGGGACTAGCGGGAGCAGCTGAGCAGTTCTTC
CDR3aa: CASSQGLAGAAEQFF
j_gene: TRBJ2-1
v_gene: TRBV4-3
abundance: -
d_gene: TRBD2

CDR3nt: TGTGCCAGCAGTGACGGGACAGGGGGCACTGAAGCTTTCTTT
CDR3aa: CASSDGTGGTEAFF
j_gene: TRBJ1-1
v_gene: TRBV2
abundance: -
d_gene: TRBD1

CDR3nt: TGTGCCACCAGTGATCCCTTGGCGGGAGATGCTCCTGCGGGCACAGATACGCAGTATTTT
CDR3aa: CATSDPLAGDAPAGTDTQYF
j_gene: TRBJ2-3
v_gene: TRBV24-1
abundance: -
d_gene: TRBD2

CDR3nt: TGTGCCTGGGGTTACAGCACGGGGTTCAATTCACCCCTCCACTTT
CDR3aa: CAWGYSTGFNSPLHF
j_gene: TRBJ1-6
v_gene: TRBV30
abundance: few
d_gene: -

CDR3nt: TGTGCCAGACTATTGAGGACAGCCCCACAAGAGACCCAGTACTTC
CDR3aa: CARLLRTAPQETQYF
j_gene: TRBJ2-5
v_gene: TRBV27
abundance: -
d_gene: -

CDR3nt: TGTGCCAGCAGTGCCCGGGACAGGATTTATAATTCACCCCTCCACTTT
CDR3aa: CASSARDRIYNSPLHF
j_gene: TRBJ1-6
v_gene: TRBV27
abundance: few
d_gene: TRBD1